These 6 T cell receptor beta chains were sequenced from one sample in a study of T-cell memory formation after mild COVID-19. TCRdb itself ran the 5' RACE reads through MiXCR, one entry per CDR3 protein. The repertoire has about 150,000 distinct CDR3 sequences, about 5.7% of them found once; the top ten carry 2% to 2.5%. The sample comprised PBMCs or a T cell subset sorted from them (not recorded which). Every receptor here comes from an adult woman who had mild COVID-19 (a few samples of this study predate the infection). Cell type and time point are not known.

This clonotype occurred a few times. V gene TRBV4-1 combines with J gene TRBJ2-3; 7 nucleotides match TRBD1. V gave up 1 base and J gave up 9 bases; unmatched junction bases: 10. CDR1 is MGHRA, CDR2 YSYEKL, per germline. This CDR3 has 15 amino acids. The DNA for the CDR3 is TGCGCCAGCAGCCAAGGGACAGGTTCAGTGAGGACGCAGTATTTT. Translating it yields CASSQGTGSVRTQYF.

V is TRBV6-4 and J is TRBJ1-5; 9 bases agree with TRBD1. The CDR3 is made up of 14 amino acids. After removal of 4 bases from V and 9 bases from J, the junction contained 7 bases not matched to a gene. Germline assignment: CDR1 MRHNA and CDR2 SNTAGT. CDR3 bases: TGTGCCAGCAGTGGGGGACAGGGCCTGAGGCCCCAGCATTTT. Translating it yields CASSGGQGLRPQHF.

This clonotype was seen ten or more times. V is TRBV20-1 and J is TRBJ2-1; D is unresolved. The CDR3 has 15 amino acids. Germline-derived CDR1 and CDR2 are DFQATT and SNEGSKA (reference sequence). Trimming removed 0 bases at V and 0 bases at J, with 9 bases between. In DNA form, the CDR3 reads TGCAGTGCTAGAGAACGGCCCAGCTCCTACAATGAGCAGTTCTTC. Amino acid sequence: CSARERPSSYNEQFF.

In this sample, this clonotype turned up many times. The rearrangement uses TRBV12-3 or TRBV12-4 and TRBJ2-1, with 7 bases identical to TRBD2. J gave up 5 bases and V 6 bases, and 10 bases lay outside the gene matches. The CDR3 loop spans 15 amino acids. The CDR3 protein is CASRRGAGVDNEQFF. In nucleotides, the CDR3 is TGTGCCAGCAGGCGTGGTGCGGGAGTCGACAATGAGCAGTTCTTC.

The rearrangement joins TRBV20-1 to TRBJ1-2; no clear D gene. V lost 0 bases and J 4 bases, leaving 12 bases between the germline ends. Germline V gene sequence: CDR1 DFQATT, CDR2 SNEGSKA (reference sequence). CDR3 length: 14 residues. CDR3 coding DNA: TGCAGTGCTAGAGATGCGTGGAGCAGCTATGGCTACACCTTC. It yields the protein CSARDAWSSYGYTF.

This clonotype was recorded a few times. The rearrangement links TRBV20-1 to TRBJ2-1; 7 bases match TRBD2. V lost 0 bases and J lost 9; bases outside the gene matches: 11. CDR1 is DFQATT and CDR2 is SNEGSKA in the germline V gene (reference sequence). The CDR3 consists of 15 residues. DNA of the CDR3: TGCAGTGCTAGAGACCAGCGGGACCTACGTGGTGAGCAGTTCTTC. It translates to CSARDQRDLRGEQFF.